This TCR beta chain was observed in a study of blood T cells in healthy people across ages. Per germline, CDR1 LGHDT and CDR2 YNNKEL (reference sequence). The CDR3 is made up of 15 amino acids. Between the trimmed V and J ends, which lost 1 base and 2 bases, there was a span of 12 bases. This clonotype was seen just once. Its antigen remains unknown. Study outcomes and limitations: Unknown donor CMV status possibly confounded expanded clonotype changes. While age rose, TCR beta diversity per million T cells dropped in a roughly linear way.

For the second PCR, which ran for 7 to 11 cycles, a sample-barcoded 5' primer and a J-beta primer mix were used. TCRdb re-called the 5' RACE reads through MiXCR, storing one row per CDR3 protein. The sample carries hundreds of thousands of distinct CDR3 sequences, 40% to 45% recorded once. The sequence was obtained from an elderly man in good health. Sequencing used blood. The chain uses TRBV3-1 and TRBJ2-7, with D unresolved. This CDR3 reads CASSQVSNVTYEQYF. In DNA form, the CDR3 reads TGTGCCAGCAGCCAAGTTAGTAACGTAACCTACGAGCAGTACTTC.